This entry lists 29 T cell receptor beta chains sequenced from one sample in a study of blood T cell repertoires in COVID-19. TCRdb keeps only in-frame clones here, not all; method: immunoSEQ multiplex PCR. The table lists approximately 220,000 clones, roughly 80% of them singletons. Material for sequencing was peripheral blood. These receptors originate from an elderly woman with acute or convalescent COVID-19.

The chain carries TRBV19 and TRBJ1-2; no definite D call. CDR1 is LNHDA, CDR2 SQIVND, per germline (reference sequence). The CDR3 length is 15 residues. Trimming left V 7 bases short and J 7 bases short, with 22 bases between. The CDR3 loop is CASTIHLPQVRGYTF. The CDR3 region has the DNA TGTGCCAGTACCATCCATCTCCCGCAGGTGCGTGGCTACACCTTC.

This rearrangement joins TRBV25-1 to TRBJ2-3, with D perhaps matching TRBD1 (5 bases). V gave up 10 bases and J gave up 4 bases, with 12 bases separating them. Germline V gives CDR1 MGHDK, CDR2 SYGVNS. The length of the CDR3 is 12 residues. The CDR3 here is CANLQGPDTQYF. The CDR3 coding sequence is TGTGCCAACCTCCAGGGTCCAGATACGCAGTATTTT. Variable domain in full (rest from reference TRBV25-1 and TRBJ2-3): EADIYQTPRYLVIGTGKKITLECSQTMGHDKMYWYQQDPGMELHLIHYSYGVNSTEKGDLSSESTVSRIRTEHFPLTLESARPSHTSQYLCANLQGPDTQYFGPGTRLTVL.

The chain carries TRBV5-1 and TRBJ2-3; TRBD1 aligns across 7 bases. The V gene's germline CDR1 is SGHRS and CDR2 YFSETQ. J gave up 4 bases and V 4 bases, and 6 bases lay outside the gene matches. This CDR3 has 14 amino acids. This CDR3 is CASSTGTAADTQYF. The CDR3 nucleotides read TGCGCCAGCAGCACCGGGACAGCGGCAGATACGCAGTATTTT.

The genes are TRBV7-9 and TRBJ1-1; D perhaps matches TRBD1 (6 bases). The CDR3 sequence is 15 residues long. V was cut by 5 bases and J by 5 bases, with 18 bases left in between. Per germline, CDR1 SEHNR and CDR2 FQNEAQ (reference sequence). The CDR3 DNA sequence: TGTGCCAGCAGCCCGGAGACAGGTGGAGGTACTGAAGCTTTCTTT. This codes for CASSPETGGGTEAFF. Supplemented by reference TRBV7-9 and TRBJ1-1, the full variable domain reads DTGVSQNPRHKITKRGQNVTFRCDPISEHNRLYWYRQTLGQGPEFLTYFQNEAQLEKSRLLSDRFSAERPKGSFSTLEIQRTEQGDSAMYLCASSPETGGGTEAFFGQGTRLTVV.

Written as DNA, the CDR3 is TGCAGCGTTGAAGATCCCCCAGGGGGTAACACCATATATTTT. Its protein is CSVEDPPGGNTIYF. The V gene is TRBV29-1, the J gene TRBJ1-3, with TRBD1 matching 7 bases. V shed 0 bases and J 7 bases; nucleotides not matched to a gene: 6. The germline gives CDR1 SQVTM, CDR2 ANQGSEA. This CDR3 is 14 amino acids long.

The J gene is TRBJ2-1, the V gene TRBV9; 13 bases align to TRBD2. CDR1 is SGDLS and CDR2 is YYNGEE in the germline V gene. Trimming at V came to 4 bases and at J to 8 bases, leaving 6 bases not matched to a gene. This CDR3 region has 15 residues. The CDR3 region has the DNA TGTGCCAGCAGCCCAGGACTAGCGGGAGCCTATGAGCAGTTCTTC. Translation: CASSPGLAGAYEQFF.

V and J are TRBV13 and TRBJ2-7; 10 positions match TRBD1. The V and J ends lost 5 bases and 1 base, in that order; junction bases with no gene match: 11. Germline CDR1 PRHDT, CDR2 FYEKMQ (reference sequence). The CDR3 has 17 residues. The CDR3 bases are TGTGCCAGCAGCCCTTCGGGACAGGGGCGTAAGTCCTACGAGCAGTACTTC. Its protein is CASSPSGQGRKSYEQYF.

This clone occurred once. The chain links TRBV7-6 to TRBJ1-6; 8 bases fit TRBD1. CDR3 length equals 15 residues. The germline V gene has CDR1 SGHVS and CDR2 FNYEAQ. The J segment lost 7 bases and the V segment lost 2 bases, leaving 4 bases of the junction unmatched. CDR3 DNA sequence: TGTGCCAGCAGCTTACATCAGGGGGCCAATTCACCCCTCCACTTT. This sequence encodes CASSLHQGANSPLHF.

At least ten counts were recorded for this clone. This rearrangement joins TRBV10-3 to TRBJ1-2, with D perhaps TRBD1 (5 bases). Trimming pared 7 bases from V and 1 base from J, leaving 7 bases between. The CDR3 covers 12 residues. CDR1 is ENHRY and CDR2 is SYGVKD in the germline V gene. The CDR3 DNA follows: TGTGCCATCACGGGGGATAACTATGGCTACACCTTC. This codes for CAITGDNYGYTF.

The V gene is TRBV3-1 (or the pseudogene TRBV3-2), the J gene TRBJ1-4, with D maybe TRBD1 (5 bases). Germline CDR1 LGHDT, CDR2 YNNKEL (reference sequence). There are 14 residues in the CDR3. The ends were cut back, 4 bases at V and 3 bases at J, with 9 bases in the middle. This chain's CDR3 is CASSPQVSNEKLFF. In DNA, the CDR3 is TGTGCCAGCAGCCCACAGGTCTCTAATGAAAAACTGTTTTTT.

This clone was seen a handful of times. The chain employs TRBV5-5 and TRBJ1-1; D is unclear. V lost 1 base and J lost 5, with 21 bases in between. The CDR3 loop spans 17 amino acids. The germline V gene encodes CDR1 SGHKS and CDR2 YYEKEE (reference sequence). The CDR3 region has the DNA TGTGCCAGCAGCTTGTCCCCTGACACCACTGAGGGTACTGAAGCTTTCTTT. As protein: CASSLSPDTTEGTEAFF.

Written as DNA, the CDR3 is TGCGCCAGCAGCTTGTGGGGCCCGACAGGCGCTAATGAAAAACTGTTTTTT. Its translation is CASSLWGPTGANEKLFF. The chain joins TRBV5-1 to TRBJ1-4; D possibly corresponds to TRBD1 (6 bases). The V end was cut by 1 base, the J end by 3 bases, with 16 bases between. CDR1 and CDR2 from the germline V gene are SGHRS and YFSETQ. The CDR3 loop spans 17 amino acids.

V gene TRBV28 combines with J gene TRBJ1-4, with D perhaps matching TRBD1 (5 bases). The germline CDR1 and CDR2 sequences are MDHEN and SYDVKM. V was cut by 6 bases and J by 0 bases, with 8 bases left in between. This CDR3 has 14 residues. CDR3 coding DNA: TGTGCCAGCAGGACCAGGGCAACTAATGAAAAACTGTTTTTT. Protein product: CASRTRATNEKLFF. Supplemented by reference TRBV28 and TRBJ1-4, the full variable domain reads DVKVTQSSRYLVKRTGEKVFLECVQDMDHENMFWYRQDPGLGLRLIYFSYDVKMKEKGDIPEGYSVSREKKERFSLILESASTNQTSMYLCASRTRATNEKLFFGSGTQLSVL.

This clone was observed a few times. The genes are TRBV11-2 and TRBJ1-4; 9 bases line up with TRBD1. In germline, CDR1 is SGHAT, CDR2 FQNNGV. Unmatched junction bases numbered 3, after V lost 1 base and J lost 0 bases. The CDR3 is made up of 17 amino acids. Here the CDR3 reads CASSLGTGVATNEKLFF. The CDR3, as DNA: TGTGCCAGCAGCTTAGGGACAGGGGTCGCAACTAATGAAAAACTGTTTTTT. Drawing the rest from reference TRBV11-2 and TRBJ1-4, the complete variable domain is EAGVAQSPRYKIIEKRQSVAFWCNPISGHATLYWYQQILGQGPKLLIQFQNNGVVDDSQLPKDRFSAERLKGVDSTLKIQPAKLEDSAVYLCASSLGTGVATNEKLFFGSGTQLSVL.

The rearrangement uses TRBV7-9 and TRBJ1-5; D is possibly TRBD1 (5 bases). CDR1 is SEHNR and CDR2 is FQNEAQ in the germline V gene (reference sequence). Trimming stripped 4 bases from V and 9 bases from J, with 13 bases between. The CDR3 has 13 amino acids. Here the CDR3 reads CASSSLGGAPQHF. The CDR3, as DNA: TGTGCCAGCAGCTCCTTGGGGGGAGCGCCCCAGCATTTT.

This chain joins TRBV19 and TRBJ1-2; tentatively, D is TRBD1 (5 bases). Germline V gene lookup returns CDR1 LNHDA and CDR2 SQIVND (reference sequence). This CDR3 comprises 15 residues. Trimming removed 3 bases from V and 4 bases from J, with 15 bases in between. CDR3 nucleotides: TGTGCCAGTAGTATGCGGATAGGGGACTCCTATGGCTACACCTTC. Translated: CASSMRIGDSYGYTF.

This chain links TRBV5-1 with TRBJ2-1; 7 bases agree with TRBD2. The germline CDR1 and CDR2 sequences are SGHRS and YFSETQ. The J segment lost 7 bases and the V segment lost 4 bases, leaving 8 bases of the junction unmatched. The CDR3 is 14 amino acids. The CDR3 bases are TGCGCCAGCAGCCCGGGACTACCCCCGAATGAGCAGTTCTTC. Translating it yields CASSPGLPPNEQFF. Supplemented by reference TRBV5-1 and TRBJ2-1, the full variable domain reads KAGVTQTPRYLIKTRGQQVTLSCSPISGHRSVSWYQQTPGQGLQFLFEYFSETQRNKGNFPGRFSGRQFSNSRSEMNVSTLELGDSALYLCASSPGLPPNEQFFGPGTRLTVL.

V and J are TRBV27 and TRBJ2-7, with 9 nucleotides matching TRBD2. The germline V gene encodes CDR1 MNHEY and CDR2 SMNVEV (reference sequence). The CDR3 has 15 amino acids. V lost 4 bases, J lost 3 bases, and 7 bases stayed unmatched. CDR3 sequence reads: CASSSLAGNRYEQYF. DNA for the CDR3: TGTGCCAGCAGTTCCCTAGCGGGGAACCGCTACGAGCAGTACTTC.

CDR3 bases: TGTGCCAGCAGGGGTGAGGGTCGTAATGAAAAACTGTTTTTT. This translates into CASRGEGRNEKLFF. V gene TRBV7-9 combines with J gene TRBJ1-4; no reliable D call. The CDR3 is 14 amino acids. Germline-derived CDR1 and CDR2 are SEHNR and FQNEAQ (reference sequence). V was cut by 6 bases and J by 4 bases, with 12 bases left in between. Looking up the rest from reference TRBV7-9 and TRBJ1-4 gives the full variable domain: DTGVSQNPRHKITKRGQNVTFRCDPISEHNRLYWYRQTLGQGPEFLTYFQNEAQLEKSRLLSDRFSAERPKGSFSTLEIQRTEQGDSAMYLCASRGEGRNEKLFFGSGTQLSVL.

The chain joins TRBV7-2 to TRBJ2-5; D ambiguous. The CDR3 covers 13 residues. Germline loops: CDR1 SGHTA, CDR2 FQGNSA. The V end lost 5 bases, the J end lost 1 base, and 8 bases lay between the germline ends. The chain's CDR3 is CASSRRVQETQYF. CDR3 sequence (DNA): TGTGCCAGCAGCCGCCGGGTCCAAGAGACCCAGTACTTC.

The genes are TRBV7-8 and TRBJ1-5, with 8 bases lining up with TRBD1. Germline CDR1 reads SGHVS; CDR2 reads FQNEAQ. Trimming removed 5 bases from V and 2 bases from J; junction bases left unmatched: 8. This CDR3 has 16 residues. CDR3 nucleotide sequence: TGTGCCAGCAGCCTAGAACCGGGACAGGGCAATCAGCCCCAGCATTTT. Encoded protein: CASSLEPGQGNQPQHF.

The chain links TRBV25-1 to TRBJ2-2; 8 nucleotides line up with TRBD2. Germline CDR1 and CDR2: MGHDK and SYGVNS. This CDR3 contains 14 residues. The V gene end was trimmed by 4 bases and the J gene end by 3 bases; junction bases not matched to a gene: 1. CDR3 DNA sequence: TGTGCCAGCAGTGCGGGGGGGGACACCGGGGAGCTGTTTTTT. It codes for CASSAGGDTGELFF.

Here the CDR3 reads CATSDICVRGRETQYF. The CDR3 nucleotides read TGTGCCACCAGTGATATTTGCGTTAGGGGGCGAGAGACCCAGTACTTC. The chain joins TRBV24-1 to TRBJ2-5; TRBD1 matches at 7 bases. V gave up 3 bases and J gave up 4 bases; unmatched junction bases: 10. Germline-derived CDR1 and CDR2 are KGHDR and SFDVKD. The CDR3 is made up of 16 amino acids.

The rearrangement uses TRBV5-1 and TRBJ2-1, with 12 positions matching TRBD2. The V segment lost 4 bases and the J segment 7 bases; nucleotides outside the gene matches: 6. Per the germline V gene, CDR1 is SGHRS and CDR2 is YFSETQ. There are 15 residues in the CDR3. The CDR3 reads CASSRTSGIRNEQFF. CDR3 coding DNA: TGCGCCAGCAGCCGGACTAGCGGGATAAGGAATGAGCAGTTCTTC.

This chain uses TRBV2 with TRBJ2-7; 7 bases are shared with TRBD2. Trimming cost V 4 bases and J 4 bases; bases outside gene matches: 10. The CDR3 has 15 amino acids. CDR1 SNHLY and CDR2 FYNNEI come from the germline V gene. DNA of the CDR3: TGTGCCAGCAGTGCCCAGAGCGGGAAAGGATACGAGCAGTACTTC. Amino acid sequence: CASSAQSGKGYEQYF.

This rearrangement joins TRBV12-5 to TRBJ1-2, with 7 bases that match TRBD1. The CDR3 totals 14 residues. V lost 6 bases and J lost 3; bases outside the gene matches: 7. Germline loops: CDR1 LGHNT, CDR2 FRNRAP. CDR3 sequence: CASGPRGSHYGYTF. The CDR3 DNA is TGTGCTAGTGGGCCCAGGGGGTCGCACTATGGCTACACCTTC. The entire variable domain, with the rest obtained from reference TRBV12-5 and TRBJ1-2, is as follows: DARVTQTPRHKVTEMGQEVTMRCQPILGHNTVFWYRQTMMQGLELLAYFRNRAPLDDSGMPKDRFSAEMPDATLATLKIQPSEPRDSAVYFCASGPRGSHYGYTFGSGTRLTVV.

V gene TRBV2 combines with J gene TRBJ2-3; 9 bases match TRBD2. This CDR3 is built from 15 residues. J lost 1 base, V lost 7 bases, and 6 bases had no gene match. The germline CDR1 and CDR2 sequences are SNHLY and FYNNEI. The CDR3 reads CASTSRTSGTDTQYF. The CDR3 bases are TGTGCCAGCACCAGCAGGACTAGCGGCACAGATACGCAGTATTTT.

This clone was detected a few times. This chain links TRBV3-1 (or the pseudogene TRBV3-2) with TRBJ1-5; D is ambiguous. The CDR3 is 13 amino acids. The ends were cut back, 1 base at V and 4 bases at J, with 5 bases in the middle. The V gene's germline CDR1 is LGHDT and CDR2 YNNKEL (reference sequence). CDR3 loop: CASSQGPNQPQHF. CDR3 nucleotides: TGTGCCAGCAGCCAAGGGCCGAATCAGCCCCAGCATTTT.

This clone has only one observation. This chain uses TRBV6-5 with TRBJ1-6; possible D gene TRBD1, 5 bases. CDR1 is MNHEY and CDR2 is SVGAGI in the germline V gene. The CDR3 is 15 residues long. V was cut by 6 bases and J by 3 bases, with 12 bases left in between. The CDR3 is CASRNDSFYNSPLHF. The CDR3 bases are TGTGCCAGCAGGAACGACAGCTTCTATAATTCACCCCTCCACTTT.